This TCR beta chain is from a study of breast tumors, draining lymph nodes, adjacent tissues. Findings and caveats of the study: Tumor repertoires ranked between lymph nodes and nontumor tissue in diversity, with V and J gene preferences. Luminal-like breast cancer showed significantly higher tumor–nontumor repertoire similarity than basal-like.

This CDR3 contains 14 residues. From germline, CDR1 is LGHNA and CDR2 YNFKEQ. Trimming took 4 bases from V and 7 from J, leaving 13 bases between them. TCRdb recomputed calls from the multiplex PCR reads with MiXCR, one row per CDR3 protein. This table has around 170,000 distinct CDR3 sequences, approximately 30% appearing once. The lymph nodes were axillary draining lymph nodes from breast cancer patients. There are many counts of this clonotype. Its target is not known. This sequence originates from a female donor with breast cancer. Some clones in this sample may be carry-over from other donors' samples. The chain has TRBV4-2 and TRBJ2-2; D is perhaps TRBD1 (6 bases). The specimen was axillary lymph node tissue. CDR3 residues: CASSLQGFSGELFF. CDR3 DNA sequence: TGTGCCAGCAGCCTGCAGGGGTTCAGCGGGGAGCTGTTTTTT.